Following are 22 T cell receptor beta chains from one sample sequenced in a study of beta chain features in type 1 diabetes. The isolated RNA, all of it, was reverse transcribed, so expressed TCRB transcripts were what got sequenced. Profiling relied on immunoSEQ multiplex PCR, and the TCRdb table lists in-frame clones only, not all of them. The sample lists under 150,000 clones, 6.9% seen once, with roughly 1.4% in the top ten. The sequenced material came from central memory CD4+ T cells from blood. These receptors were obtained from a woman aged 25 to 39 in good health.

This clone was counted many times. The CDR3 coding sequence is TGTGCCAGCAGCCCAACTACAGGGGGCGAGCAGTACTTC. It is translated as CASSPTTGGEQYF. The rearrangement joins TRBV9 to TRBJ2-7, with 8 bases lining up with TRBD1. This CDR3 is built from 13 residues. The V gene end was trimmed by 4 bases and the J gene end by 6 bases; junction bases not matched to a gene: 6. In germline, CDR1 is SGDLS, CDR2 YYNGEE.

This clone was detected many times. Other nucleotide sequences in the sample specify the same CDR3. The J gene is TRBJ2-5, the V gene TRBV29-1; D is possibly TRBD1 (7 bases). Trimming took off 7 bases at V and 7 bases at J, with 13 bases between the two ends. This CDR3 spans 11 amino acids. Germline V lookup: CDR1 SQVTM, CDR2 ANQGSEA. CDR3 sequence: CSERQGGTQYF. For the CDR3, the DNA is TGCAGCGAGCGACAGGGAGGGACCCAGTACTTC.

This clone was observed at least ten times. CDR3 sequence: CASSLQMNTEAFF. DNA of the CDR3: TGCGCCAGCAGTCTTCAGATGAACACTGAAGCTTTCTTT. The chain combines TRBV5-1 with TRBJ1-1; unclear D gene. The V end lost 5 bases, the J end lost 0 bases, and 8 bases lay between the germline ends. The CDR3 length is 13 residues. Germline lookup yields CDR1 SGHRS and CDR2 YFSETQ.

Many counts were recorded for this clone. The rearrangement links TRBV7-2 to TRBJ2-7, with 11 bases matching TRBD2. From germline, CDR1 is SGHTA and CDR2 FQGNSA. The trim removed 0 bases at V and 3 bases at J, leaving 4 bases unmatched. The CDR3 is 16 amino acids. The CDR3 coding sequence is TGTGCCAGCAGCTTAGCGGCTAGCGGGAGGATCTACGAGCAGTACTTC. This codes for CASSLAASGRIYEQYF.

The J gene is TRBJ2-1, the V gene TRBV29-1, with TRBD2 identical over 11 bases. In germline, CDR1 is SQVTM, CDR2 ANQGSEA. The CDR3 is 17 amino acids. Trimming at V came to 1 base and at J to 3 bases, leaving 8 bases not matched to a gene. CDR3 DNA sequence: TGCAGCGTTGAAGTGGTTGTAGCGGGAGGGGTCTACAATGAGCAGTTCTTC. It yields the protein CSVEVVVAGGVYNEQFF.

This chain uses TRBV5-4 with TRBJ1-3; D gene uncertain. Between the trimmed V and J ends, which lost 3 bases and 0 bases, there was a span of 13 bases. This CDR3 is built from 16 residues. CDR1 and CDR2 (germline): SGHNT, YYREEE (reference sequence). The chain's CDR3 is CASSSRDRGSGNTIYF. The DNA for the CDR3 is TGTGCCAGCAGCTCGCGAGACCGGGGCTCTGGAAACACCATATATTTT. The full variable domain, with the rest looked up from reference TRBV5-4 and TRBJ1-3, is ETGVTQSPTHLIKTRGQQVTLRCSSQSGHNTVSWYQQALGQGPQFIFQYYREEENGRGNFPPRFSGLQFPNYSSELNVNALELDDSALYLCASSSRDRGSGNTIYFGEGSWLTVV.

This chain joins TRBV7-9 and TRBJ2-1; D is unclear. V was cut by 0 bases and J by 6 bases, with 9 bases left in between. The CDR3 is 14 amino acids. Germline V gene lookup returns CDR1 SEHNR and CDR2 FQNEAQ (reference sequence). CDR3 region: CASSLAVAVNEQFF. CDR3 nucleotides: TGTGCCAGCAGCTTAGCAGTAGCTGTCAATGAGCAGTTCTTC.

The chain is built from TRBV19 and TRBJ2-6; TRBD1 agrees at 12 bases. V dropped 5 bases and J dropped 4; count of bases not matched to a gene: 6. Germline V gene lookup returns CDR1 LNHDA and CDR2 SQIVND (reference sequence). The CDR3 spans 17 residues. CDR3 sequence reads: CASSSGQGAAGANVLTF. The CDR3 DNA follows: TGTGCCAGTAGTTCGGGACAGGGGGCAGCGGGGGCCAACGTCCTGACTTTC.

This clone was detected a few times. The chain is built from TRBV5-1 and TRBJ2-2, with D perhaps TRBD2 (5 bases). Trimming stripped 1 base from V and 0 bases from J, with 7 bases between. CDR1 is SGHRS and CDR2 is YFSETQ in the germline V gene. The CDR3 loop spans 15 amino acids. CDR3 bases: TGCGCCAGCAGCTTGCAGCGGTCGAACACCGGGGAGCTGTTTTTT. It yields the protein CASSLQRSNTGELFF.

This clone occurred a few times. The CDR3 spells CASSSLAGGPVGQYF. CDR3 DNA sequence: TGTGCCAGCAGCTCCTTAGCGGGAGGGCCAGTAGGGCAGTACTTC. The chain has TRBV7-2 and TRBJ2-7; 11 nucleotides line up with TRBD2. The CDR3 sequence is 15 residues long. Trimming at V came to 4 bases and at J to 9 bases, leaving 11 bases not matched to a gene. Germline lookup yields CDR1 SGHTA and CDR2 FQGNSA.

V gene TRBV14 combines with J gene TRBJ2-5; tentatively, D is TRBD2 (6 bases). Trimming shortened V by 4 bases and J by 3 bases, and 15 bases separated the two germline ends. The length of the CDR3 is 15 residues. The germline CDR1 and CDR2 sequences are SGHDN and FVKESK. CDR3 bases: TGTGCCAGCAGCCTCCGACTAGTAAGGGAAGAGACCCAGTACTTC. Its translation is CASSLRLVREETQYF.

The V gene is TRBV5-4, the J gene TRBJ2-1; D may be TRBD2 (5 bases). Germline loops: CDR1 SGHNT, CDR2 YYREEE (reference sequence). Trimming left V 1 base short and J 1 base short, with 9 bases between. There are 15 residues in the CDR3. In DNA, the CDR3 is TGTGCCAGCAGCTTGCGAAGCGGATCCTACAATGAGCAGTTCTTC. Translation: CASSLRSGSYNEQFF.

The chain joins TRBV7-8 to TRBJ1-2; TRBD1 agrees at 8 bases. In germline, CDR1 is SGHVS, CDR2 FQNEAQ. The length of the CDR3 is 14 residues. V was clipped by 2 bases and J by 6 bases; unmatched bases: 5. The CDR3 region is CASSLQQGVHGYTF. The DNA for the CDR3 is TGTGCCAGCAGCTTACAACAGGGGGTCCATGGCTACACCTTC.

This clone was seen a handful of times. For the CDR3, the DNA is TGTGCCAGCAGTCGACAGGGGATAGGTTACGAGCAGTACTTC. Its protein is CASSRQGIGYEQYF. The chain links TRBV6-5 to TRBJ2-7; 8 bases fit TRBD1. CDR1 is MNHEY, CDR2 SVGAGI, per germline. The J segment lost 4 bases and the V segment lost 5 bases, leaving 7 bases of the junction unmatched. The CDR3 sequence is 14 residues long.

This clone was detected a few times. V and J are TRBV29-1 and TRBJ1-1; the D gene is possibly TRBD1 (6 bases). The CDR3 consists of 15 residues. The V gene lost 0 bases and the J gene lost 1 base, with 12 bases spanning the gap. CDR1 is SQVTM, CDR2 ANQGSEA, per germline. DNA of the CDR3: TGCAGCGTTGAAGATCTAGGCAGGGGGAACACTGAAGCTTTCTTT. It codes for CSVEDLGRGNTEAFF.

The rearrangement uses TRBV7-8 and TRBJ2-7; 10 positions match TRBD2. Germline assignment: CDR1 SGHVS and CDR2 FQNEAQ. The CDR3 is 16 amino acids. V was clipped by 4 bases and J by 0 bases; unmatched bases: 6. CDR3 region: CASSYRTSGSSYEQYF. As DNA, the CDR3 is TGTGCCAGCAGCTATAGGACTAGCGGAAGCTCCTACGAGCAGTACTTC. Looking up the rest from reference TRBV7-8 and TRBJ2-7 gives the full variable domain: GAGVSQSPRYKVAKRGQDVALRCDPISGHVSLFWYQQALGQGPEFLTYFQNEAQLDKSGLPSDRFFAERPEGSVSTLKIQRTQQEDSAVYLCASSYRTSGSSYEQYFGPGTRLTVT.

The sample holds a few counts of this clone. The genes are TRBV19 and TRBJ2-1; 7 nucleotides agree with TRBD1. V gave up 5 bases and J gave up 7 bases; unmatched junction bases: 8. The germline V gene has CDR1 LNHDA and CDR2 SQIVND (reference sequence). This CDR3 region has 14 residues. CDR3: CASSPTGILNEQFF. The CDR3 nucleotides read TGTGCCAGTAGTCCGACAGGGATACTAAATGAGCAGTTCTTC.

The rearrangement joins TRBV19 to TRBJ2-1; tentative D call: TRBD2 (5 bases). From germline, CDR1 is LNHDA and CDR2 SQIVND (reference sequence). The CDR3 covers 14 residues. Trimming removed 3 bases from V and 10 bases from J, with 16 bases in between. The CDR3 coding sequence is TGTGCCAGTAGTATGGGAAAGGGAGCCACCGAGCAGTTCTTC. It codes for CASSMGKGATEQFF.

CDR3 amino acids: CATRLVMNTEAFF. The CDR3, as DNA: TGTGCCACTAGACTGGTCATGAACACTGAAGCTTTCTTT. The chain is built from TRBV19 and TRBJ1-1; D call uncertain. The germline CDR1 and CDR2 sequences are LNHDA and SQIVND (reference sequence). V was shortened by 10 bases and J by 0 bases, with 12 bases between the two germline ends. The CDR3 runs 13 residues. Full variable domain (missing parts from reference TRBV19 and TRBJ1-1): DGGITQSPKYLFRKEGQNVTLSCEQNLNHDAMYWYRQDPGQGLRLIYYSQIVNDFQKGDIAEGYSVSREKKESFPLTVTSAQKNPTAFYLCATRLVMNTEAFFGQGTRLTVV.

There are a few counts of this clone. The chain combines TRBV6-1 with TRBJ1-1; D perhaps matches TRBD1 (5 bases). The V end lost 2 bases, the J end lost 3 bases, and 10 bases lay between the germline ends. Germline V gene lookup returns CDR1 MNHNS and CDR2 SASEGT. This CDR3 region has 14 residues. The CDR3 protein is CASSEFSRDTEAFF. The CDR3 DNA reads TGTGCCAGCAGTGAATTTAGCAGGGACACTGAAGCTTTCTTT.

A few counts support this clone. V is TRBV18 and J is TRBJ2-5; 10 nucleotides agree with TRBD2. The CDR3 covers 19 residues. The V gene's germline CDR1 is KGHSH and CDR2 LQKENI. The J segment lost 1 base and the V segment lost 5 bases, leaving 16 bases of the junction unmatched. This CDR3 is CASSSSYGYSGRSQETQYF. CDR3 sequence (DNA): TGTGCCAGCTCATCCTCCTATGGTTATAGCGGGAGGTCCCAAGAGACCCAGTACTTC.

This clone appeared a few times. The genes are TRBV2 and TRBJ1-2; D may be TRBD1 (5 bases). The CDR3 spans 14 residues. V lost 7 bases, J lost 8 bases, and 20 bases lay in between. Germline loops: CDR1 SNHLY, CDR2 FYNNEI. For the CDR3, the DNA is TGTGCCAGCATCCTCATCCTGCAGGGCAGAGGCTACACCTTC. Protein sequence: CASILILQGRGYTF.